Below are 20 T cell receptor beta chains sequenced from a single sample in a study of blood T cell repertoires in COVID-19. The repertoire was sequenced with immunoSEQ multiplex PCR; TCRdb's copy has only in-frame clones and lacks some. The table has about 200,000 clones, 80% to 90% seen once; the top ten hold about 2.2%. Sequences were obtained from peripheral blood. These receptors all stem from a woman aged 45-65 years with acute or convalescent COVID-19.

The chain couples TRBV29-1 to TRBJ2-7, with TRBD1 matching over 11 bases. CDR3 size: 15 residues. Trimming cost V 6 bases and J 2 bases; bases outside gene matches: 9. Germline V gene sequence: CDR1 SQVTM, CDR2 ANQGSEA. In DNA form, the CDR3 reads TGCAGCGTAGGCCAGGGACAGGGGGGAGCCTACGAGCAGTACTTC. The encoded protein is CSVGQGQGGAYEQYF.

Only a few counts were recorded for this clone. V gene TRBV5-4 combines with J gene TRBJ2-7, with TRBD2 matching 7 bases. Trimming at V came to 4 bases and at J to 2 bases, leaving 9 bases not matched to a gene. This CDR3 is built from 15 residues. From germline, CDR1 is SGHNT and CDR2 YYREEE (reference sequence). Here the CDR3 reads CASSISSGQTYEQYF. CDR3 nucleotide sequence: TGTGCCAGCAGCATCTCTAGCGGCCAAACCTACGAGCAGTACTTC.

The rearrangement links TRBV5-1 to TRBJ2-3, with D maybe TRBD1 (6 bases). Germline CDR1 SGHRS, CDR2 YFSETQ. Between the trimmed V and J ends, which lost 3 bases and 0 bases, there was a span of 8 bases. CDR3 length equals 14 residues. The CDR3 here is CASSWDISTDTQYF. The DNA of the CDR3 is TGCGCCAGCAGCTGGGACATTAGCACAGATACGCAGTATTTT. Full variable domain (outside the CDR3, taken from reference TRBV5-1 and TRBJ2-3): KAGVTQTPRYLIKTRGQQVTLSCSPISGHRSVSWYQQTPGQGLQFLFEYFSETQRNKGNFPGRFSGRQFSNSRSEMNVSTLELGDSALYLCASSWDISTDTQYFGPGTRLTVL.

This clone was detected a few times. The rearrangement uses TRBV25-1 and TRBJ2-3; TRBD2 matches 8 bases. This CDR3 has 16 amino acids. From germline, CDR1 is MGHDK and CDR2 SYGVNS. V lost 2 bases and J lost 2; bases outside the gene matches: 6. The CDR3 loop is CASSEPASGFTDTQYF. CDR3 bases: TGTGCCAGCAGTGAACCGGCTAGCGGGTTCACAGATACGCAGTATTTT.

This clone was recorded only once. The rearrangement uses TRBV7-3 and TRBJ2-3; the D gene is possibly TRBD2 (6 bases). Germline CDR1 SGHTA, CDR2 FQGTGA. The CDR3 loop spans 16 amino acids. V was shortened by 5 bases and J by 5 bases, with 20 bases between the two germline ends. In DNA, the CDR3 is TGTGCCAGCAGCCTCCAAGCGGGTAAAGCCTTAGATACGCAGTATTTT. This translates into CASSLQAGKALDTQYF. The full variable domain, completed using reference TRBV7-3 and TRBJ2-3, is GAGVSQTPSNKVTEKGKYVELRCDPISGHTALYWYRQSLGQGPEFLIYFQGTGAADDSGLPNDRFFAVRPEGSVSTLKIQRTERGDSAVYLCASSLQAGKALDTQYFGPGTRLTVL.

The rearrangement uses TRBV5-4 and TRBJ1-1; 7 bases align to TRBD1. Germline trimming cut 4 bases from V and 3 bases from J; bases unmatched to any gene: 6. Germline values: CDR1 SGHNT, CDR2 YYREEE (reference sequence). CDR3 size: 14 residues. DNA for the CDR3: TGTGCCAGCAGCCGGGACAGTACTTACACTGAAGCTTTCTTT. This codes for CASSRDSTYTEAFF.

The rearrangement uses TRBV5-1 and TRBJ2-1, with 9 positions matching TRBD1. CDR1 is SGHRS, CDR2 YFSETQ, per germline. The ends lost 1 base at V and 4 bases at J; junction bases unmatched: 3. The CDR3 is 15 amino acids. CDR3: CASSLPTGGYNEQFF. The CDR3 region has the DNA TGCGCCAGCAGCTTGCCGACAGGGGGGTACAATGAGCAGTTCTTC.

The chain uses TRBV6-5 and TRBJ2-7, with D perhaps TRBD1 (6 bases). Germline V gives CDR1 MNHEY, CDR2 SVGAGI. This CDR3 comprises 15 residues. V shed 5 bases and J shed 2 bases, with 16 bases lying between them. The CDR3 sequence: CASSLRGDFPYEQYF. The CDR3 DNA sequence: TGTGCCAGCAGTCTCAGGGGCGATTTCCCCTACGAGCAGTACTTC.

The chain uses TRBV7-3 and TRBJ1-1, with D unresolved. This CDR3 is built from 15 residues. The germline V gene has CDR1 SGHTA and CDR2 FQGTGA. The V end lost 1 base, the J end lost 1 base, and 10 bases lay between the germline ends. CDR3 protein: CASSLKAVRNTEAFF. CDR3 coding DNA: TGTGCCAGCAGCTTAAAGGCGGTAAGGAACACTGAAGCTTTCTTT.

The chain combines TRBV19 with TRBJ1-2; 8 nucleotides line up with TRBD1. Per germline, CDR1 LNHDA and CDR2 SQIVND (reference sequence). CDR3 length: 17 amino acids. With 3 bases clipped from V and 3 bases from J, the junction kept 12 bases outside the gene matches. CDR3 nucleotides: TGTGCCAGTAGTATGGGGGACAGGTTGGGGGTATACTATGGCTACACCTTC. Translating gives CASSMGDRLGVYYGYTF.

The rearrangement links TRBV5-1 to TRBJ2-3; D is unresolved. CDR3 length: 14 amino acids. The V end lost 6 bases, the J end lost 0 bases, and 11 bases lay between the germline ends. Germline CDR1 is SGHRS and CDR2 is YFSETQ. In DNA, the CDR3 is TGCGCCAGCACTTTGGCGGCTAGCACAGATACGCAGTATTTT. Protein: CASTLAASTDTQYF.

The V and J genes are TRBV30 and TRBJ2-1; 9 nucleotides align to TRBD1. Germline CDR1 reads GTSNPN; CDR2 reads SVGIG (reference sequence). The trim removed 0 bases at V and 5 bases at J, leaving 2 bases unmatched. The CDR3 sequence is 14 residues long. The CDR3 protein is CAWSVGQGHNEQFF. The CDR3 nucleotides are TGTGCCTGGAGTGTGGGACAGGGACACAATGAGCAGTTCTTC.

This chain uses TRBV6-2 or TRBV6-3 with TRBJ1-5; the match to TRBD1 covers 12 bases. V lost 6 bases and J lost 1; bases outside the gene matches: 7. This CDR3 contains 17 residues. The germline gives CDR1 MNHEY, CDR2 SVGEGT. CDR3 sequence: CASSLGQGALSNQPQHF. CDR3 in DNA: TGTGCCAGCAGCCTGGGACAGGGGGCTTTAAGCAATCAGCCCCAGCATTTT.

This clone turned up a few times. This sequence joins TRBV5-6 and TRBJ1-2; a weak D match, TRBD1 (6 bases). CDR3 length: 17 residues. With 4 bases removed from V and 2 bases from J, the gap between germline ends came to 21 bases. The V gene's germline CDR1 is SGHDT and CDR2 YYEEEE. The CDR3 loop reads CASSPNSGGRWNYGYTF. The CDR3 nucleotides are TGTGCCAGCAGCCCAAATAGCGGGGGGCGGTGGAACTATGGCTACACCTTC. The variable domain in full, with the rest retrieved from reference TRBV5-6 and TRBJ1-2, is DAGVTQSPTHLIKTRGQQVTLRCSPKSGHDTVSWYQQALGQGPQFIFQYYEEEERQRGNFPDRFSGHQFPNYSSELNVNALLLGDSALYLCASSPNSGGRWNYGYTFGSGTRLTVV.

The genes are TRBV11-2 and TRBJ1-3; D gene unclear. Germline V CDR1 and CDR2: SGHAT, FQNNGV. V lost 5 bases, J lost 4 bases, and 6 bases lay in between. The CDR3 sequence is 12 residues long. The CDR3 coding sequence is TGTGCCAGCAGCCTCACAGGAAACACCATATATTTT. Translation gives CASSLTGNTIYF.

The V and J genes are TRBV7-2 and TRBJ1-3, with D uncertain. Trimming shortened V by 5 bases and J by 0 bases, and 8 bases separated the two germline ends. Germline values: CDR1 SGHTA, CDR2 FQGNSA. This CDR3 contains 14 residues. The CDR3 spells CASSLTSSGNTIYF. In DNA form, the CDR3 reads TGTGCCAGCAGCCTCACGAGCTCTGGAAACACCATATATTTT.

The chain employs TRBV12-3 or TRBV12-4 and TRBJ2-3; perhaps TRBD2 as D (6 bases). The CDR3 runs 13 residues. Trimming left V 6 bases short and J 12 bases short, with 19 bases between. CDR3 protein: CASSRTPGTLQYF. DNA of the CDR3: TGTGCCAGCAGCCGAACCCCCGGGACTCTACAGTATTTT.

This chain connects TRBV5-1 to TRBJ2-5; TRBD1 agrees at 8 bases. The V segment lost 8 bases and the J segment 0 bases; nucleotides outside the gene matches: 9. Germline loops: CDR1 SGHRS, CDR2 YFSETQ. The CDR3 is 15 amino acids. CDR3 DNA: TGCGCCAGTCTGGGAGGACAGGGACACCAAGAGACCCAGTACTTC. It encodes CASLGGQGHQETQYF.

The chain couples TRBV20-1 to TRBJ2-7, with 8 bases matching TRBD2. The CDR3 has 13 amino acids. Germline CDR1 DFQATT, CDR2 SNEGSKA (reference sequence). V dropped 3 bases and J dropped 1; count of bases not matched to a gene: 2. CDR3 sequence (DNA): TGCAGTGCTAGTGGACTAGCTTCCTACGAGCAGTACTTC. Protein: CSASGLASYEQYF.

The table lists this clone with a count of one. This chain connects TRBV5-1 to TRBJ1-4, with D hard to call. The CDR3 has 16 residues. Germline CDR1 SGHRS, CDR2 YFSETQ. V was shortened by 4 bases and J by 0 bases, with 13 bases between the two germline ends. CDR3 loop: CASSQAGGTTNEKLFF. The CDR3 bases are TGCGCCAGCAGCCAAGCCGGCGGGACAACTAATGAAAAACTGTTTTTT.